These T cell receptor beta chains were read from a single sample in a study of identical twins. Using its own MiXCR run on the 5' RACE reads, TCRdb lists one record per CDR3 protein. Of some 500,000 distinct CDR3 sequences listed, around 20% are singletons. The data were also submitted as part of a second study, on T cells expressing NK-cell markers.

What was sequenced was CD4+ T cells sorted from blood. All receptors derive from a young woman in good health. CDR3s leave out the opening cysteine and the closing phenylalanine or tryptophan. D genes are given only for firm matches.

d_call: .; v_call: TRBV5-1; cdr3_aa: ASNMGRSTTNYGYT
d_call: TRBD1; v_call: TRBV7-2; cdr3_aa: ASSQTGGGTEAF
d_call: .; v_call: TRBV2; cdr3_aa: ASVTAPNSPLH
d_call: .; v_call: TRBV4-2; cdr3_aa: ASSQVGDPSTDTQY
d_call: .; v_call: TRBV20-1; cdr3_aa: SARAGASGYT
d_call: .; v_call: TRBV3-1; cdr3_aa: ASAIIAGNEAF
d_call: .; v_call: TRBV20-1; cdr3_aa: SAPTTSSYNSPLH
d_call: .; v_call: TRBV20-1; cdr3_aa: SARVAGTPLNEQF
d_call: .; v_call: TRBV29-1; cdr3_aa: SVAELAARHYEQY
d_call: TRBD1; v_call: TRBV18; cdr3_aa: ASSPFTGGSYNEQF
d_call: TRBD1; v_call: TRBV11-2; cdr3_aa: AGQGLVGELF
d_call: TRBD1; v_call: TRBV12-3/TRBV12-4; cdr3_aa: ASSGPGTATYEQY
d_call: .; v_call: TRBV20-1; cdr3_aa: SAGRPAGAQY
d_call: .; v_call: TRBV24-1; cdr3_aa: ATSDPGSSYNEQF
d_call: .; v_call: TRBV20-1; cdr3_aa: SASDRPGRQF
d_call: .; v_call: TRBV7-9; cdr3_aa: ASSVQVTDTQY
d_call: .; v_call: TRBV29-1; cdr3_aa: SVAGRMEASNYGYT
d_call: TRBD1; v_call: TRBV14; cdr3_aa: ASSAQTGNSPLH
d_call: .; v_call: TRBV11-3; cdr3_aa: ASSLGGSLMNTEAF
d_call: TRBD1; v_call: TRBV24-1; cdr3_aa: ATSDSTGGSYNEQF
d_call: TRBD1; v_call: TRBV4-3; cdr3_aa: ASSQDPPGGLTDTQY
d_call: .; v_call: TRBV12-3/TRBV12-4; cdr3_aa: ASSYQGQIMF